This T cell receptor (beta chain) stems from a study of T-cell reconstitution after alpha-beta-depleted transplantation in children. Whole-study findings and limits: T-cell numbers and diversity one year post-transplant derived largely from freshly generated T cells. It was surviving recipient T cells and thymic progenitors that gave some patients high TCRbeta diversity at day 60. At around two months after transplant, the alpha-beta T cells were reportedly derived from several hundred expanded clones that came from non-depleted graft cells.

The CDR3 covers 15 residues. Trimming took 0 bases from V and 5 from J, leaving 10 bases between them. Germline lookup yields CDR1 MNHEY and CDR2 SVGAGI. For TCRbeta, the library was prepared with unique molecular identifiers. TCRdb itself ran the PCR reads through MiXCR, one entry per CDR3 protein. The repertoire holds about 980,000 distinct CDR3 sequences, with about 31% as singletons. In regard to this clonotype: No antigen is known for it.

This specimen consisted of PBMCs, mostly from graft donor cells, obtained 360 days after TCRalphabeta/CD19-depleted stem cell transplant. This clonotype was sampled from a boy under two years old who had a stem cell transplant for SCID, so the T cells may come from the graft donor. This chain uses TRBV6-5 with TRBJ1-4; D ambiguous. The CDR3 coding sequence is TGTGCCAGCAGTTACTCGGCCGGGATGAATGAAAAACTGTTTTTT. Amino acid sequence: CASSYSAGMNEKLFF.